These T cell receptor beta chains were read from a single sample in a study of post-analysis software for immune sequencing data. From the PCR reads, TCRdb called clonotypes with MiXCR, one entry per CDR3 protein. The table shows roughly 620,000 distinct CDR3 sequences, with roughly 47% occurring only once. Input material: blood. Receptors originate from a girl aged 10 to 17 with multiple sclerosis. Both conserved end residues are part of each CDR3. D genes are given only for firm matches. Clone size is not always given. Where it is, it says once, few, many or a class for expanded clones.

TRBD1 | TRBJ1-2 | - | TRBV24-1 | TGTGCCACCAGTCGCGGTCAGGGGGCTCGAGGCTACACCTTC | CATSRGQGARGYTF
- | TRBJ1-2 | - | TRBV3-1 | TGTGCCAGCACCGCTATACAGGGTGGGAATGGCTACACCTTC | CASTAIQGGNGYTF
- | TRBJ2-1 | - | TRBV5-1 | TGCGCCAGCAGTAGGAACGAACAGGGCCTCACCTCCTACAATGAGCAGTTCTTC | CASSRNEQGLTSYNEQFF
TRBD2 | TRBJ2-7 | few | TRBV12-3/TRBV12-4 | TGTGCCAGCAGTTTTTCCAGCGGGGGTTACGAGCAGTACTTC | CASSFSSGGYEQYF
- | TRBJ2-7 | - | TRBV2 | TGTGCCAGCAGTGATCTGCTTCCTACTTCCTACGAGCAGTACTTC | CASSDLLPTSYEQYF
- | TRBJ2-1 | - | TRBV24-1 | TGTGCCACCAGTGATTTCCCCAGGAATGAGCAGTTCTTC | CATSDFPRNEQFF
- | TRBJ2-1 | - | TRBV5-1 | TGCGCCAGCAGTCCCAATTCGGGGGCGCGGGGTGACAATGAGCAGTTCTTC | CASSPNSGARGDNEQFF
TRBD1 | TRBJ2-3 | - | TRBV2 | TGTGCCAGCAGTACGACAGGGCGGTTAGATACGCAGTATTTT | CASSTTGRLDTQYF
TRBD2 | TRBJ2-3 | - | TRBV6-1 | TGTGCCAGCAGTAGACTAGCGGGAGGGGACTCAGATACGCAGTATTTT | CASSRLAGGDSDTQYF
- | TRBJ2-1 | - | TRBV21-1 | TGTGCCAGCAACTCGAGAAGGGAATACAATGAGCAGTTCTTC | CASNSRREYNEQFF
- | TRBJ1-4 | - | TRBV28 | TGTGCCAGCAGTTTAACGACAAGCAAACTGTTTTTT | CASSLTTSKLFF
- | TRBJ2-3 | few | TRBV7-2 | TGTGCCAGCAGCCTGGACATGATTGATACGCAGTATTTT | CASSLDMIDTQYF
- | TRBJ1-1 | - | TRBV6-5 | TGTGCCAGCAGTTTGAGGAGCCTCTCGGCGTTCGGCACTGAAGCTTTCTTT | CASSLRSLSAFGTEAFF
- | TRBJ2-1 | - | TRBV5-1 | TGCGCCAGCAGCTATGACAGGGAGGTCGATGAGCAGTTCTTC | CASSYDREVDEQFF
- | TRBJ1-6 | - | TRBV15 | TGTGCCACCAGCAGAGTTGGGTCACCCCTCCACTTT | CATSRVGSPLHF
- | TRBJ1-5 | - | TRBV28 | TGTGCCAGCACCATAAGTACCAATCAGCCCCAGCATTTT | CASTISTNQPQHF